This T cell receptor beta chain was retrieved from a study of shared clonotypes between healthy human individuals. At the level of the study: The cohort comprised a couple of women and a few men. Their ages spanned 18 to 49 years.

A few counts support this clone. Its specificity is not known. Distinct nucleotide sequences in the sample also encode this CDR3. Every donor, a Caucasian adult, lived in Nashville, Tennessee. Genomic DNA, for the unsorted samples, came from around 90 million PBMCs. The germline V gene encodes CDR1 LNHDA and CDR2 SQIVND (reference sequence). V gave up 4 bases and J gave up 6 bases; unmatched junction bases: 7. There are 15 residues in the CDR3. Profiled with immunoSEQ multiplex PCR; TCRdb holds only in-frame clones, not every one. Of fewer than 650,000 clones in the sample, 70% to 80% are singletons; the top ten hold approximately 12%. Study observations and caveats: Sequencing depth was predicted to influence how clonotypes are shared among donors.

The sample taken for sequencing was PBMCs. The chain couples TRBV19 to TRBJ2-7, with 12 bases matching TRBD2. The sequence was obtained from a woman in her 40s in good health. Some clones in this sample may be carry-over from other donors' samples. Here the CDR3 reads CASSTPGLAGGEQYF. CDR3 sequence (DNA): TGTGCCAGTAGTACCCCGGGACTAGCGGGCGGCGAGCAGTACTTC.